The T cell receptor beta chain described here comes from a study of patients and donors after allogeneic stem cell transplantation (dated by TCRdb to about 2020). According to the germline V gene (reference sequence), CDR1 reads MNHEY and CDR2 reads SMNVEV. Including the terminal cysteine and phenylalanine, the CDR3 comprises 14 residues. Left in the record is the CDR3 DNA by itself, 42 bases read in frame from the first base. The trim is 2 bases for V and 4 bases for J, with a gap of 10 bases between the germline ends. The table lists this clonotype with a count of one. The specificity of this receptor is unknown. Base qualities are not at hand, and no much larger clone is one base apart. One read amounts to weak evidence. Library method: RT-PCR. Sequenced on a NextSeq 550. The public reads were reprocessed in TCRdb via fastp at Q25 and MiXCR, keeping in-frame beta chains. One record per CDR3 amino acid sequence lists the most common genes and DNA. The sample records approximately 170,000 distinct CDR3 sequences, 24% of which are singletons. Of the sample, more than 25% is held by the ten largest clones.

The sample was blood, either unsorted or a sorted T cell fraction (not recorded which). The TCR comes from a human donor who was either an allogeneic HSCT recipient or a stem cell or donor lymphocyte infusion donor (not recorded which). It is not recorded whose cells these are; they may come from a transplant donor. The chain was built from TRBV27 and TRBJ2-3; no D gene can be assigned with confidence. The CDR3 protein sequence reads: CASSLMSLPDTQYF. The nucleotide sequence is given as TGTGCCAGCAGTTTAATGTCCCTCCCAGATACGCAGTATTTT.